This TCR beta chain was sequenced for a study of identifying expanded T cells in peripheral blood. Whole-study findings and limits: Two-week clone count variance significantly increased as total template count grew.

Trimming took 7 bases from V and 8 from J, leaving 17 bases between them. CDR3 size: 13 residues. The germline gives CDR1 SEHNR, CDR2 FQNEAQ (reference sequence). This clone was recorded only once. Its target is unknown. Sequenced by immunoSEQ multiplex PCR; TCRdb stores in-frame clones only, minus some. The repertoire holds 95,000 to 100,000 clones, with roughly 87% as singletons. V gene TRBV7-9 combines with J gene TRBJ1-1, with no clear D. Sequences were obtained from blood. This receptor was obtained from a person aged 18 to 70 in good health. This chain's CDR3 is CASTSAGVAEAFF. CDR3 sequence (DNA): TGTGCCAGCACCTCCGCCGGCGTTGCCGAAGCTTTCTTT. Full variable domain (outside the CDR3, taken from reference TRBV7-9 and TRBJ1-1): DTGVSQNPRHKITKRGQNVTFRCDPISEHNRLYWYRQTLGQGPEFLTYFQNEAQLEKSRLLSDRFSAERPKGSFSTLEIQRTEQGDSAMYLCASTSAGVAEAFFGQGTRLTVV.